The 30 T cell receptor beta chains below were found in one sample sequenced in a study of technical replicates of blood from four donors. Profiled with immunoSEQ multiplex PCR; TCRdb holds only in-frame clones, not every one. The repertoire holds some 70,000 clones, with about 97% as singletons. The sample taken for sequencing was T cells isolated from PBMCs. Receptors were obtained from a human donor in good health.

This clone was detected only a few times. The V gene is TRBV19, the J gene TRBJ1-1; D not certain. The CDR3 contains 14 residues. Trimming cost V 3 bases and J 2 bases, with 10 bases left between them. Per germline, CDR1 LNHDA and CDR2 SQIVND (reference sequence). The CDR3 here is CASSMVAGNTEAFF. CDR3 sequence (DNA): TGTGCCAGTAGTATGGTGGCGGGAAACACTGAAGCTTTCTTT.

The V and J genes are TRBV5-1 and TRBJ1-3, with D possibly being TRBD1 (5 bases). CDR1 SGHRS and CDR2 YFSETQ come from the germline V gene. Trimming stripped 4 bases from V and 2 bases from J, with 13 bases between. CDR3 size: 15 residues. The CDR3 DNA follows: TGCGCCAGCAGCCAAGACAGCCGTACTGGAAACACCATATATTTT. Translating it yields CASSQDSRTGNTIYF.

This clone occurred once. V gene TRBV9 combines with J gene TRBJ1-1; weak D call: TRBD1 (6 bases). This CDR3 is built from 17 residues. The V and J ends lost 3 bases and 1 base respectively, with 19 bases between them. The germline CDR1 and CDR2 sequences are SGDLS and YYNGEE. The CDR3 DNA reads TGTGCCAGCAGCGCCGATCAAGCTCCGGGACAGAACACTGAAGCTTTCTTT. Translated, it gives CASSADQAPGQNTEAFF.

This chain links TRBV6-5 with TRBJ1-1, with D unclear. Trimming left V 6 bases short and J 1 base short, with 6 bases between. The CDR3 has 12 amino acids. Germline V CDR1 and CDR2: MNHEY, SVGAGI. The CDR3 loop reads CASRTQNTEAFF. The CDR3, as DNA: TGTGCCAGCAGGACACAGAACACTGAAGCTTTCTTT.

The V call is TRBV28, the J call TRBJ2-5; 8 bases map to TRBD1. This CDR3 has 17 residues. From germline, CDR1 is MDHEN and CDR2 SYDVKM. Germline trimming cut 4 bases from V and 1 base from J; bases unmatched to any gene: 11. CDR3 DNA: TGTGCCAGCAGTTCAGGACAGGGTCATGGAGGCCAAGAGACCCAGTACTTC. This codes for CASSSGQGHGGQETQYF.

Here the CDR3 DNA reads TGTGCCAGCAGCTCGGGACTCCCAAGCATGCCAGATACGCAGTATTTT. It translates to CASSSGLPSMPDTQYF. The chain carries TRBV5-4 and TRBJ2-3, with D maybe TRBD2 (6 bases). The ends were cut back, 3 bases at V and 4 bases at J, with 18 bases in the middle. The CDR3 is made up of 16 amino acids. Germline V gene lookup returns CDR1 SGHNT and CDR2 YYREEE (reference sequence).

The J gene is TRBJ2-7, the V gene TRBV5-6; 12 bases match TRBD1. Trimming took 4 bases from V and 2 from J; bases not matched to a gene: 13. This CDR3 contains 18 residues. Germline V gives CDR1 SGHDT, CDR2 YYEEEE. The CDR3 loop reads CASSPGTGGHSLTYEQYF. The DNA of the CDR3 is TGTGCCAGCAGCCCCGGGACAGGGGGCCACTCCCTAACCTACGAGCAGTACTTC.

The chain recombines TRBV6-5 with TRBJ2-7, with D possibly being TRBD1 (6 bases). The CDR3 totals 16 residues. Germline V lookup: CDR1 MNHEY, CDR2 SVGAGI. The V and J ends lost 0 bases and 0 bases respectively, with 12 bases between them. Here the CDR3 reads CASSYSAAGDSYEQYF. CDR3 nucleotide sequence: TGTGCCAGCAGTTACTCGGCGGCAGGGGACTCCTACGAGCAGTACTTC.

This sequence joins TRBV28 and TRBJ2-2; TRBD2 matches at 7 bases. The CDR3 sequence is 13 residues long. V lost 6 bases to trimming and J lost 6 bases; unmatched junction nucleotides: 4. Germline CDR1 is MDHEN and CDR2 is SYDVKM. The CDR3 DNA is TGTGCCAGCAGGGGAGGGATAGCCGGGGAGCTGTTTTTT. This codes for CASRGGIAGELFF. Together with reference TRBV28 and TRBJ2-2, the CDR3 gives the full variable domain: DVKVTQSSRYLVKRTGEKVFLECVQDMDHENMFWYRQDPGLGLRLIYFSYDVKMKEKGDIPEGYSVSREKKERFSLILESASTNQTSMYLCASRGGIAGELFFGEGSRLTVL.

This chain joins TRBV27 and TRBJ1-2; tentatively, D is TRBD1 (6 bases). There are 14 residues in the CDR3. Germline V gene sequence: CDR1 MNHEY, CDR2 SMNVEV (reference sequence). V lost 3 bases, J lost 2 bases, and 10 bases lay in between. The CDR3, as DNA: TGTGCCAGCAGTTTTGGGCAGGGGAACTATGGCTACACCTTC. It specifies CASSFGQGNYGYTF.

The rearrangement joins TRBV4-2 to TRBJ2-7, with D possibly matching TRBD1 (5 bases). Germline CDR1 LGHNA, CDR2 YNFKEQ. CDR3 size: 18 residues. V lost 1 base and J lost 1, with 20 bases in between. The CDR3 DNA reads as TGTGCCAGCAGCCAAGGACTTCCCTACAGGAACTCTTCCTACGAGCAGTACTTC. Amino acids: CASSQGLPYRNSSYEQYF.

This clone came up once. This chain joins TRBV2 and TRBJ1-4; D may be TRBD1 (6 bases). The germline CDR1 and CDR2 sequences are SNHLY and FYNNEI. The CDR3 spans 14 residues. V lost 4 bases and J lost 4, with 10 bases in between. CDR3 protein: CASSGTANNEKLFF. The DNA for the CDR3 is TGTGCCAGCAGTGGGACAGCAAATAATGAAAAACTGTTTTTT.

The CDR3 region has the DNA TGTGCCAGCAGCCTGCAGGGGGGTCAAGGCTACACCTTC. Amino acids: CASSLQGGQGYTF. This chain uses TRBV27 with TRBJ1-2, with 7 bases identical to TRBD1. With V trimmed by 6 bases and J by 8 bases, 9 bases remained unmatched. The CDR3 runs to 13 residues. The germline V gene has CDR1 MNHEY and CDR2 SMNVEV (reference sequence).

This clone was seen only a few times. The chain combines TRBV30 with TRBJ1-2; the match to TRBD1 covers 7 bases. This CDR3 region has 17 residues. The germline CDR1 and CDR2 sequences are GTSNPN and SVGIG (reference sequence). Unmatched junction bases numbered 12, after V lost 0 bases and J lost 2 bases. CDR3 in DNA: TGTGCCTGGAGTGTACCCGCAAGAGACAGGGAAAACTATGGCTACACCTTC. Its translation: CAWSVPARDRENYGYTF.

This sequence joins TRBV29-1 and TRBJ1-2; 7 bases are shared with TRBD1. Germline V lookup: CDR1 SQVTM, CDR2 ANQGSEA. This CDR3 contains 13 residues. Trimming took 6 bases from V and 3 from J; bases not matched to a gene: 7. The CDR3 reads CSVQTGWDYGYTF. Written as DNA, the CDR3 is TGCAGCGTCCAGACAGGGTGGGACTATGGCTACACCTTC.

This chain uses TRBV16 with TRBJ1-2; 9 positions match TRBD1. The V gene's germline CDR1 is KGHSY and CDR2 FQNENV. This CDR3 spans 18 amino acids. V shed 4 bases and J 3 bases; nucleotides not matched to a gene: 15. The DNA of the CDR3 is TGTGCCAGCAGCCCTCATTTATATTGGGACAGGGCCCACTATGGCTACACCTTC. Translation: CASSPHLYWDRAHYGYTF.

This chain links TRBV19 with TRBJ2-2, with 9 bases fitting TRBD1. This CDR3 comprises 14 residues. J gave up 3 bases and V 7 bases, and 3 bases lay outside the gene matches. CDR1 and CDR2 from the germline V gene are LNHDA and SQIVND (reference sequence). The CDR3 loop is CASKRDRDTGELFF. The DNA for the CDR3 is TGTGCCAGTAAAAGGGACAGGGACACCGGGGAGCTGTTTTTT.

The rearrangement uses TRBV5-1 and TRBJ1-1, with 7 bases fitting TRBD1. After removal of 1 base from V and 1 base from J, the junction contained 7 bases not matched to a gene. The CDR3 covers 16 residues. Germline V gene sequence: CDR1 SGHRS, CDR2 YFSETQ. Written as DNA, the CDR3 is TGCGCCAGCAGCTTGATGGCAGGGGGTCAGAACACTGAAGCTTTCTTT. It translates to CASSLMAGGQNTEAFF.

This chain links TRBV28 with TRBJ2-2; D is unresolved. The germline V gene has CDR1 MDHEN and CDR2 SYDVKM. V was shortened by 2 bases and J by 0 bases, with 13 bases between the two germline ends. This CDR3 is built from 17 residues. The CDR3 DNA is TGTGCCAGCAGTTTAAACTCCTTCGACACGAACACCGGGGAGCTGTTTTTT. Protein sequence: CASSLNSFDTNTGELFF. The full variable domain, its missing parts supplied by reference TRBV28 and TRBJ2-2, is DVKVTQSSRYLVKRTGEKVFLECVQDMDHENMFWYRQDPGLGLRLIYFSYDVKMKEKGDIPEGYSVSREKKERFSLILESASTNQTSMYLCASSLNSFDTNTGELFFGEGSRLTVL.

This clone was counted a single time. The chain uses TRBV10-1 and TRBJ1-2, with D perhaps TRBD1 (5 bases). The V and J ends lost 0 bases and 3 bases respectively, with 5 bases between them. The CDR3 is 13 amino acids. In germline, CDR1 is WNHNN, CDR2 SYGVQD (reference sequence). Here the CDR3 reads CASSESGDYGYTF. CDR3 nucleotide sequence: TGCGCCAGCAGTGAGTCAGGGGACTATGGCTACACCTTC.

The sample holds one count of this clone. The rearrangement links TRBV28 to TRBJ1-5; D is possibly TRBD1 (5 bases). The CDR3 is 16 residues long. Germline values: CDR1 MDHEN, CDR2 SYDVKM. V was clipped by 0 bases and J by 2 bases, with 11 bases between them. Here the CDR3 reads CASSLWLGTGNQPQHF. The DNA for the CDR3 is TGTGCCAGCAGTTTATGGTTAGGGACTGGCAATCAGCCCCAGCATTTT.

The chain recombines TRBV19 with TRBJ2-5; 7 bases are shared with TRBD1. The J call is in doubt because the DNA end fits TRBJ2-7 better. This CDR3 contains 13 residues. The germline V gene encodes CDR1 LNHDA and CDR2 SQIVND (reference sequence). The CDR3 coding sequence is TGTGCCACCACAGGGGCCTTACCCTACGAGCAGTACTTC. It yields the protein CATTGALPYEQYF.

The chain links TRBV7-9 to TRBJ1-3; TRBD1 aligns across 7 bases. The CDR3 length is 16 residues. Losses at the gene ends were 5 bases for V and 2 bases for J; bases not matched to a gene: 9. CDR1 and CDR2 (germline): SEHNR, FQNEAQ (reference sequence). The chain's CDR3 is CASSMDRRYTGNTIYF. The CDR3, as DNA: TGTGCCAGCAGCATGGACAGGAGGTATACTGGAAACACCATATATTTT.

This clone showed up just once. The J gene is TRBJ2-1, the V gene TRBV7-2; D may be TRBD2 (6 bases). Germline lookup yields CDR1 SGHTA and CDR2 FQGNSA. The CDR3 sequence is 17 residues long. Between the trimmed V and J ends, which lost 5 bases and 1 base, there was a span of 18 bases. The CDR3 spells CASSAVGGKKSYNEQFF. CDR3 DNA: TGTGCCAGCAGCGCTGTTGGGGGGAAAAAATCCTACAATGAGCAGTTCTTC.

The rearrangement joins TRBV29-1 to TRBJ1-1; TRBD1 might be the D (5 bases). Trimming cost V 3 bases and J 0 bases, with 8 bases left between them. Germline V gene data show CDR1 as SQVTM and CDR2 as ANQGSEA. The CDR3 spans 13 residues. The chain's CDR3 is CSVDTGMNTEAFF. In nucleotides, the CDR3 is TGCAGCGTTGATACAGGAATGAACACTGAAGCTTTCTTT.

This clone was counted a single time. The CDR3, as DNA: TGTGCCAGTAGTACTTGGACTAGTCCCCTCTACGAGCAGTACTTC. Translation gives CASSTWTSPLYEQYF. The chain has TRBV19 and TRBJ2-7, with 7 positions matching TRBD2. Trimming took 4 bases from V and 3 from J; bases not matched to a gene: 9. The germline V gene encodes CDR1 LNHDA and CDR2 SQIVND (reference sequence). The CDR3 loop spans 15 amino acids.

This clone was seen just once. The rearrangement joins TRBV7-2 to TRBJ1-1; a weak D match, TRBD1 (5 bases). V lost 2 bases, J lost 7 bases, and 11 bases lay in between. Per germline, CDR1 SGHTA and CDR2 FQGNSA. This CDR3 is built from 13 residues. As DNA, the CDR3 is TGTGCCAGCAGCTTACTCCAGGGTAGTGAAGCTTTCTTT. Translation gives CASSLLQGSEAFF. The whole variable domain, filled in from reference TRBV7-2 and TRBJ1-1, reads GAGVSQSPSNKVTEKGKDVELRCDPISGHTALYWYRQSLGQGLEFLIYFQGNSAPDKSGLPSDRFSAERTGGSVSTLTIQRTQQEDSAVYLCASSLLQGSEAFFGQGTRLTVV.

The V and J genes are TRBV7-8 and TRBJ2-3, with TRBD2 identical over 7 bases. CDR3 size: 15 residues. Germline CDR1 is SGHVS and CDR2 is FQNEAQ. Trimming cost V 3 bases and J 5 bases; bases outside gene matches: 8. CDR3 region: CASSFGTTGGDTQYF. CDR3 sequence (DNA): TGTGCCAGCAGCTTTGGGACTACCGGAGGAGATACGCAGTATTTT.

The chain combines TRBV27 with TRBJ1-5, with 10 bases lining up with TRBD1. The ends lost 2 bases at V and 4 bases at J; junction bases unmatched: 2. Germline CDR1 MNHEY, CDR2 SMNVEV (reference sequence). The CDR3 spans 15 residues. The CDR3 sequence: CASSLLGQGNQPQHF. Written as DNA, the CDR3 is TGTGCCAGCAGTTTACTGGGACAGGGGAATCAGCCCCAGCATTTT.

The genes are TRBV4-1 and TRBJ2-3, with D tentatively TRBD1 (6 bases). In germline, CDR1 is MGHRA, CDR2 YSYEKL. The V end lost 3 bases, the J end lost 2 bases, and 15 bases lay between the germline ends. The CDR3 extends over 16 amino acids. CDR3 sequence reads: CASSQLGAGVTDTQYF. In DNA, the CDR3 is TGCGCCAGCAGCCAGTTGGGGGCGGGTGTCACAGATACGCAGTATTTT.